The 22 T cell receptor beta chains in this list originate from one sample, sequenced in a study of T cell clonotyping in hematopoietic cell transplantation. Clones were read by immunoSEQ multiplex PCR, and TCRdb kept only the in-frame ones, dropping some. The profile shows roughly 34,000 clones, roughly 94% of them singletons. Time point noted: recipient sample about 28 days before transplant, after cytoreduction. The sequenced sample was peripheral blood mononuclear cells, obtained before stem cell transplant. Source of these receptors: a man aged 35 to 55 with chronic myeloid leukemia. Some clones in this sample may be carry-over from other donors' samples.

The J gene is TRBJ1-3, the V gene TRBV5-6, with a weak D call TRBD1 (5 bases). Per germline, CDR1 SGHDT and CDR2 YYEEEE. The CDR3 spans 16 residues. V lost 2 bases to trimming and J lost 0 bases, with 12 bases between them. The CDR3 region has the DNA TGTGCCAGCAGCTTCCCCGAGACAGACTCTGGAAACACCATATATTTT. This codes for CASSFPETDSGNTIYF.

The gene calls are TRBV5-1 and TRBJ2-1; tentative D call: TRBD1 (6 bases). Germline CDR1 SGHRS, CDR2 YFSETQ. CDR3 size: 13 residues. The V and J ends lost 5 bases and 3 bases respectively, with 9 bases between them. The CDR3 DNA reads as TGCGCCAGCAGTAAGGACAGCTACAATGAGCAGTTCTTC. As protein: CASSKDSYNEQFF.

This clone was seen only once. J is TRBJ2-3 and V is TRBV4-3; D ambiguous. V lost 0 bases to trimming and J lost 7 bases, with 5 bases between them. CDR1 LGHNA and CDR2 YSLEER come from the germline V gene. This CDR3 has 12 amino acids. Written as DNA, the CDR3 is TGCGCCAGCAGCCAAGATCGGTATACGCAGTATTTT. Protein sequence: CASSQDRYTQYF.

The chain employs TRBV11-3 and TRBJ2-6, with 10 nucleotides matching TRBD1. Losses at the gene ends were 5 bases for V and 3 bases for J; bases not matched to a gene: 4. CDR1 and CDR2 from the germline V gene are SGHNT and YENEEA. The CDR3 contains 16 residues. The CDR3 DNA sequence: TGTGCCAGCAGCCCAGGACAGGGGGGTGGGGCCAACGTCCTGACTTTC. Translating gives CASSPGQGGGANVLTF.

The gene calls are TRBV11-2 and TRBJ1-2, with 7 bases lining up with TRBD1. V gave up 5 bases and J gave up 7 bases; unmatched junction bases: 13. The CDR3 has 15 amino acids. Germline assignment: CDR1 SGHAT and CDR2 FQNNGV. The CDR3 region is CASSHPTGMASGYTF. CDR3 sequence (DNA): TGTGCCAGCAGCCACCCGACAGGGATGGCGTCTGGCTACACCTTC. Based on the CDR3 plus reference TRBV11-2 and TRBJ1-2, the full variable domain is EAGVAQSPRYKIIEKRQSVAFWCNPISGHATLYWYQQILGQGPKLLIQFQNNGVVDDSQLPKDRFSAERLKGVDSTLKIQPAKLEDSAVYLCASSHPTGMASGYTFGSGTRLTVV.

The rearrangement links TRBV7-8 to TRBJ2-2, with D unresolved. V gave up 5 bases and J gave up 6 bases, with 13 bases separating them. Looked up from germline, CDR1 is SGHVS and CDR2 is FQNEAQ. CDR3 size: 14 residues. The DNA of the CDR3 is TGTGCCAGCAGCCAGGACCTACCGGCCGGGGAGCTGTTTTTT. Protein product: CASSQDLPAGELFF.

This chain joins TRBV27 and TRBJ1-2; D is possibly TRBD1 (5 bases). The germline V and J ends were trimmed by 6 bases and 8 bases, with 16 bases remaining between them. CDR3 length: 13 amino acids. The V gene's germline CDR1 is MNHEY and CDR2 SMNVEV (reference sequence). CDR3 coding DNA: TGTGCCAGCAGCGCAGTCCCCCGGGGGGGCTACACCTTC. Translation gives CASSAVPRGGYTF.

Notes on this clone: Within the sample, other DNA sequences also encode this same CDR3. This chain connects TRBV20-1 to TRBJ2-7; D unresolved. CDR1 DFQATT and CDR2 SNEGSKA come from the germline V gene (reference sequence). V was shortened by 3 bases and J by 2 bases, with 5 bases between the two germline ends. There are 11 residues in the CDR3. CDR3 protein: CSARTTYEQYF. CDR3 sequence (DNA): TGCAGTGCTAGGACGACCTACGAGCAGTACTTC.

V usage is TRBV19 and J usage is TRBJ2-2; D gene unclear. CDR1 and CDR2 (germline): LNHDA, SQIVND (reference sequence). V shed 4 bases and J shed 4 bases, with 7 bases lying between them. The CDR3 totals 13 residues. The CDR3 region is CASSNPLTGELFF. CDR3 sequence (DNA): TGTGCCAGTAGTAATCCACTCACCGGGGAGCTGTTTTTT.

This chain connects TRBV5-4 to TRBJ2-5, with 10 bases matching TRBD1. CDR3 size: 17 residues. The germline gives CDR1 SGHNT, CDR2 YYREEE (reference sequence). Trimming at V came to 5 bases and at J to 3 bases, leaving 13 bases not matched to a gene. In nucleotides, the CDR3 is TGTGCCAGCAGTCCGGGACAGGGGTCCTTCACTGAAGAGACCCAGTACTTC. Protein product: CASSPGQGSFTEETQYF.

The chain has TRBV2 and TRBJ2-5; the D gene is possibly TRBD1 (6 bases). Germline CDR1 SNHLY, CDR2 FYNNEI. V gave up 7 bases and J gave up 1 base, with 10 bases separating them. The CDR3 consists of 13 residues. CDR3 bases: TGTGCCAGCATTGGACAGATCCAAGAGACCCAGTACTTC. Translation: CASIGQIQETQYF.

The rearrangement links TRBV5-6 to TRBJ1-2; tentative D call: TRBD1 (6 bases). V dropped 4 bases and J dropped 4 bases, with 14 bases sitting between them. CDR3 length: 14 residues. CDR1 SGHDT and CDR2 YYEEEE come from the germline V gene. The CDR3 nucleotides read TGTGCCAGCAGCCGCGGGGGCCTGCTCTATGGCTACACCTTC. It specifies CASSRGGLLYGYTF.

V and J are TRBV5-4 and TRBJ2-5; unclear D gene. Germline V gene lookup returns CDR1 SGHNT and CDR2 YYREEE (reference sequence). The CDR3 runs to 14 residues. V was trimmed by 0 bases and J by 1 base, leaving 7 bases between them. The chain's CDR3 is CASSLGAVQETQYF. Here the CDR3 DNA reads TGTGCCAGCAGCTTGGGGGCGGTCCAAGAGACCCAGTACTTC.

V and J are TRBV30 and TRBJ1-5; D is ambiguous. Germline V lookup: CDR1 GTSNPN, CDR2 SVGIG (reference sequence). V gave up 1 base and J gave up 2 bases, with 9 bases separating them. This CDR3 is built from 14 residues. The CDR3 is CAWSAPGGNQPQHF. The CDR3 region has the DNA TGTGCCTGGAGTGCCCCAGGAGGCAATCAGCCCCAGCATTTT.

The sample holds one count of this clone. This chain links TRBV7-8 with TRBJ2-5; D possibly corresponds to TRBD2 (6 bases). Germline V gene lookup returns CDR1 SGHVS and CDR2 FQNEAQ. The V and J ends lost 5 bases and 1 base respectively, with 11 bases between them. There are 14 residues in the CDR3. CDR3 loop: CASSPLATQETQYF. For the CDR3, the DNA is TGTGCCAGCAGCCCCCTAGCGACCCAAGAGACCCAGTACTTC.

The chain employs TRBV10-3 and TRBJ1-2, with D perhaps TRBD1 (6 bases). V was pared by 6 bases and J by 2 bases, with 13 bases between. The germline gives CDR1 ENHRY, CDR2 SYGVKD. CDR3 length equals 14 residues. The CDR3 loop reads CAISPGVANYGYTF. CDR3 sequence (DNA): TGTGCCATCAGCCCAGGGGTGGCCAACTATGGCTACACCTTC.

The chain links TRBV29-1 to TRBJ2-3; 12 bases match TRBD1. CDR3 length: 16 residues. The germline gives CDR1 SQVTM, CDR2 ANQGSEA. The V segment lost 4 bases and the J segment 5 bases; nucleotides outside the gene matches: 10. For the CDR3, the DNA is TGCAGCGTTGGAGGCGGGACAGGGGGCTTAGTAGATACGCAGTATTTT. This encodes CSVGGGTGGLVDTQYF.

The J gene is TRBJ1-1, the V gene TRBV6-5; weak D call: TRBD1 (5 bases). Trimming left V 6 bases short and J 1 base short, with 12 bases between. From germline, CDR1 is MNHEY and CDR2 SVGAGI. The CDR3 covers 14 residues. This chain's CDR3 is CASREGTANTEAFF. In nucleotides, the CDR3 is TGTGCCAGCAGAGAAGGGACGGCGAACACTGAAGCTTTCTTT.

The chain carries TRBV19 and TRBJ1-2; 10 bases are a match to TRBD1. The germline CDR1 and CDR2 sequences are LNHDA and SQIVND (reference sequence). The trim removed 5 bases at V and 4 bases at J, leaving 10 bases unmatched. The CDR3 loop spans 16 amino acids. CDR3 nucleotides: TGTGCCAGTAGTGCCCCGGGACAGGGGCGAGGCTATGGCTACACCTTC. Amino acids: CASSAPGQGRGYGYTF.

The CDR3 here is CASSPGGNTEAFF. In DNA, the CDR3 is TGTGCCAGCAGCCCTGGTGGGAACACTGAAGCTTTCTTT. V is TRBV11-3 and J is TRBJ1-1, with D unresolved. Between the trimmed V and J ends, which lost 5 bases and 1 base, there was a span of 8 bases. This CDR3 has 13 residues. From germline, CDR1 is SGHNT and CDR2 YENEEA.

The chain links TRBV5-5 to TRBJ1-5; no firm D call. Germline V gene sequence: CDR1 SGHKS, CDR2 YYEKEE (reference sequence). The CDR3 consists of 13 residues. V was pared by 1 base and J by 2 bases, with 4 bases between. The CDR3 nucleotides are TGTGCCAGCAGCTTGTGGGGCAATCAGCCCCAGCATTTT. Translation: CASSLWGNQPQHF.

The chain is built from TRBV15 and TRBJ1-6; maybe TRBD1 (5 bases). The CDR3 totals 16 residues. V was cut by 1 base and J by 13 bases, with 20 bases left in between. Germline V lookup: CDR1 LNHNV, CDR2 YYDKDF (reference sequence). The DNA for the CDR3 is TGTGCCACCAGCAGAGCTGGGGCAGGCGGCGCTCGGCCCCTCCACTTT. Translated: CATSRAGAGGARPLHF.